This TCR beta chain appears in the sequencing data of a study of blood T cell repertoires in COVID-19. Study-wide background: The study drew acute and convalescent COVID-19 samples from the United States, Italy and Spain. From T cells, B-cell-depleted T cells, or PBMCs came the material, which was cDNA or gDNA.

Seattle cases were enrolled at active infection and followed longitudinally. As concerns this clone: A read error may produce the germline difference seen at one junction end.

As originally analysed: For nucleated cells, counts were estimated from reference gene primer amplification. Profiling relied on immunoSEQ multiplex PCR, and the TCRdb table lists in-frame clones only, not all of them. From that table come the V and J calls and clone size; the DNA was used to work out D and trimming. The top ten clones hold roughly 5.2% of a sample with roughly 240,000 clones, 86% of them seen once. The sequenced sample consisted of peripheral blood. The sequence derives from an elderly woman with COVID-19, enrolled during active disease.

In nucleotides, the CDR3 is TGTGCCAGCACCCCAGGGGGGACGGACCTCTACGGGCAGTACTTC. Translated, it gives CASTPGGTDLYGQYF. This rearrangement joins TRBV9 to TRBJ2-7; TRBD1 is a possible D gene (7 bases). The CDR3 has 15 residues. CDR1 and CDR2 from the germline V gene are SGDLS and YYNGEE.